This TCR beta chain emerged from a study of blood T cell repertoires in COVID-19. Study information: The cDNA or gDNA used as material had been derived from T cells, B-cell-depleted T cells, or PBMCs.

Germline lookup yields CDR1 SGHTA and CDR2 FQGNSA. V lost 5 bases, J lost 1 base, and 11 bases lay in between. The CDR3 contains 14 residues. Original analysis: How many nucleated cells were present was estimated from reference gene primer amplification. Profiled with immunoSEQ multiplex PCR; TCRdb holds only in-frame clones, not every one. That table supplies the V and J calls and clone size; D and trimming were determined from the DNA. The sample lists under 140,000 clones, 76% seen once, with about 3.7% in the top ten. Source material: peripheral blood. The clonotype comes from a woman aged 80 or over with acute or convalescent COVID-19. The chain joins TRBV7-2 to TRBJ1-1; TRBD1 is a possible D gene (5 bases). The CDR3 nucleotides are TGTGCCAGCAGCGATTTTCAGGGGAACACTGAAGCTTTCTTT. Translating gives CASSDFQGNTEAFF.